The rows below give T cell receptor beta chains drawn from one sample of a study of identical twins. TCRdb used MiXCR to reprocess the 5' RACE reads, holding one entry per CDR3 protein. The profile covers some 440,000 distinct CDR3 sequences, with 24% appearing a single time and 2.5% to 3.5% taken by the ten largest. The same data also went into a second study, on T cells expressing NK-cell markers.

The sample comprised CD4+ T cells sorted from blood. The receptors shown here come from a woman aged 18 to 35 in good health. The CDR3 runs from the conserved cysteine through the conserved F or W. Fields, in order: V gene, J gene, CDR3 protein.

V gene: TRBV6-5
J gene: TRBJ2-7
CDR3 protein: CASSPGREQYF

V gene: TRBV5-1
J gene: TRBJ1-5
CDR3 protein: CASSLAGRGQPQHF

V gene: TRBV9
J gene: TRBJ2-1
CDR3 protein: CASSRDHKKQFF

V gene: TRBV7-8
J gene: TRBJ2-2
CDR3 protein: CASSLERRPTGELFF

V gene: TRBV2
J gene: TRBJ1-2
CDR3 protein: CASSDPSVGDRGYTF

V gene: TRBV20-1
J gene: TRBJ2-2
CDR3 protein: CSARGGSGGHGELFF

V gene: TRBV12-3/TRBV12-4
J gene: TRBJ2-1
CDR3 protein: CASSSPGSNEQFF

V gene: TRBV7-2
J gene: TRBJ2-4
CDR3 protein: CASSVVGGGENIQYF

V gene: TRBV12-3/TRBV12-4
J gene: TRBJ2-2
CDR3 protein: CAGQGDTGELFF

V gene: TRBV2
J gene: TRBJ2-1
CDR3 protein: CASSTGTGAYNEQFF

V gene: TRBV9
J gene: TRBJ2-3
CDR3 protein: CASSLSGLESDTQYF

V gene: TRBV12-3/TRBV12-4
J gene: TRBJ1-1
CDR3 protein: CASSLRQGPLNTEAFF

V gene: TRBV7-2
J gene: TRBJ1-4
CDR3 protein: CASQKSTNEKLFF

V gene: TRBV5-4
J gene: TRBJ2-7
CDR3 protein: CASSSGQFSYEQYF

V gene: TRBV12-3/TRBV12-4
J gene: TRBJ2-6
CDR3 protein: CASRITGYGANVLTF

V gene: TRBV29-1
J gene: TRBJ1-2
CDR3 protein: CSAQGGLGKVYTF

V gene: TRBV12-3/TRBV12-4
J gene: TRBJ2-3
CDR3 protein: CASSTSVSLRADTQYF

V gene: TRBV25-1
J gene: TRBJ2-7
CDR3 protein: CASSERWAPHEQYF

V gene: TRBV11-2
J gene: TRBJ1-2
CDR3 protein: CASSLGHLAGYTF

V gene: TRBV11-2
J gene: TRBJ2-2
CDR3 protein: CASSFRGQGTGELFF

V gene: TRBV12-3/TRBV12-4
J gene: TRBJ2-7
CDR3 protein: CASSPGQDTYEQYF

V gene: TRBV20-1
J gene: TRBJ2-7
CDR3 protein: CSAGGKREVYEQYF

V gene: TRBV4-3
J gene: TRBJ2-3
CDR3 protein: CASSQVGRRQSGDTQYF

V gene: TRBV2
J gene: TRBJ2-5
CDR3 protein: CASRAQETQYF

V gene: TRBV7-8
J gene: TRBJ1-5
CDR3 protein: CASSLKVGDGKSARPQHF

V gene: TRBV6-6
J gene: TRBJ1-1
CDR3 protein: CASPRSDTEAFF

V gene: TRBV7-2
J gene: TRBJ2-3
CDR3 protein: CASSHRASDTQYF

V gene: TRBV12-3/TRBV12-4
J gene: TRBJ2-3
CDR3 protein: CASNTGGVYTDTQYF

V gene: TRBV7-8
J gene: TRBJ2-1
CDR3 protein: CASSLMLGRGNEQFF

V gene: TRBV15
J gene: TRBJ2-7
CDR3 protein: CATSRGPSGLGTYEQYF

V gene: TRBV5-1
J gene: TRBJ1-2
CDR3 protein: CASSLSRGGYTF

V gene: TRBV12-3/TRBV12-4
J gene: TRBJ2-5
CDR3 protein: CASRASTSLQGETQYF